These 14 T cell receptor beta chains were sequenced from one sample in a study of T cells in Graves' hyperthyroidism and ophthalmopathy. Amplified TCR beta CDR3 regions came from RNA transcripts. Using the HTBI primer set, a first-round RT-PCR was run on the TCR CDR3. TCRdb independently ran MiXCR on the multiplex PCR reads; one entry per CDR3 protein. The sample has about 570,000 distinct CDR3 sequences, 35% to 55% seen once. Sequencing was carried out using peripheral blood or thyroid tissue (not recorded which). These receptors were taken from an adult woman with Graves' disease, either hyperthyroidism or ophthalmopathy (not recorded which).

The chain links TRBV2 to TRBJ2-5; D is undetermined. Trimming took off 1 base at V and 2 bases at J, with 5 bases between the two ends. Per the germline V gene, CDR1 is SNHLY and CDR2 is FYNNEI. The CDR3 is made up of 13 amino acids. The CDR3: CASSEDLQETQYF. The CDR3 DNA reads TGTGCCAGCAGTGAAGATCTACAAGAGACCCAGTACTTC.

This chain connects TRBV7-9 to TRBJ1-4, with D hard to call. V lost 8 bases to trimming and J lost 1 base, with 11 bases between them. CDR1 is SEHNR and CDR2 is FQNEAQ in the germline V gene (reference sequence). This CDR3 comprises 14 residues. The CDR3 loop reads CASRPWQTNEKLFF. The CDR3 nucleotides are TGTGCCAGCCGGCCCTGGCAAACTAATGAAAAACTGTTTTTT.

The table lists this clonotype with many counts. The chain joins TRBV7-2 to TRBJ1-5, with D unresolved. V was shortened by 3 bases and J by 4 bases, with 7 bases between the two germline ends. The germline gives CDR1 SGHTA, CDR2 FQGNSA. The CDR3 consists of 13 residues. The CDR3 sequence: CASSFRANQPQHF. CDR3 DNA sequence: TGTGCCAGCAGCTTTCGTGCTAATCAGCCCCAGCATTTT.

This clonotype was counted many times. The rearrangement uses TRBV5-1 and TRBJ2-6; D gene ambiguous. The CDR3 is 16 amino acids. Trimming pared 0 bases from V and 5 bases from J, leaving 12 bases between. Germline V lookup: CDR1 SGHRS, CDR2 YFSETQ. This CDR3 is CASSLASANRANVLTF. Written as DNA, the CDR3 is TGCGCCAGCAGCTTGGCCTCGGCGAACCGGGCCAACGTCCTGACTTTC.

A single count supports this clonotype. The rearrangement joins TRBV10-2 to TRBJ2-7; D is unclear. Germline loops: CDR1 WSHSY, CDR2 SAAADI. CDR3 size: 13 residues. Trimming took 10 bases from V and 0 from J, leaving 13 bases between them. DNA of the CDR3: TGCGCCACCGGCCCGGGTTTCTCCTACGAGCAGTACTTC. Amino acid sequence: CATGPGFSYEQYF.

About this clonotype: No conserved phenylalanine or tryptophan ends this CDR3, so it is likely a read error. This sequence joins TRBV7-9 and TRBJ1-5; D not certain. This CDR3 has 13 residues. Germline V lookup: CDR1 SEHNR, CDR2 FQNEAQ (reference sequence). V lost 1 base to trimming and J lost 9 bases, with 10 bases between them. CDR3 sequence: CASSLDGDRPQHV. The DNA of the CDR3 is TGTGCCAGCAGCTTAGACGGGGATCGGCCCCAGCATGTT.

This clonotype was recorded at least ten times. The CDR3 spells CSASPFGGSSRPPLHF. CDR3 coding DNA: TGCAGTGCTTCCCCATTTGGGGGCTCGTCTCGGCCACCCCTCCACTTT. This rearrangement joins TRBV20-1 to TRBJ1-6; TRBD1 is a possible D gene (6 bases). V lost 5 bases and J lost 11, with 25 bases in between. CDR1 is DFQATT, CDR2 SNEGSKA, per germline (reference sequence). This CDR3 is 16 amino acids long.

This chain uses TRBV2 with TRBJ2-5, with D possibly matching TRBD2 (7 bases). The CDR3 is 15 amino acids. The V and J ends lost 7 bases and 1 base respectively, with 16 bases between them. Germline CDR1 reads SNHLY; CDR2 reads FYNNEI. The DNA for the CDR3 is TGTGCCAGCATCCAAGGGGGGGGAGTCCAAGAGACCCAGTACTTC. Its translation: CASIQGGGVQETQYF.

This clonotype was picked up a small number of times. A much more abundant neighbour one base away suggests this may be a read error. The chain carries TRBV20-1 and TRBJ2-7; perhaps D is TRBD1 or TRBD2 (5 bases each). Per germline, CDR1 DFQATT and CDR2 SNEGSKA (reference sequence). The CDR3 spans 13 residues. V lost 6 bases, J lost 5 bases, and 17 bases lay in between. This chain's CDR3 is CSAPVRGAHEQYF. The CDR3 DNA follows: TGCAGTGCACCGGTTAGGGGAGCCCACGAGCAGTACTTC.

This clonotype was picked up many times. This rearrangement joins TRBV11-2 to TRBJ2-2; the D call may be TRBD1 or TRBD2 (5 bases each). There are 16 residues in the CDR3. Germline CDR1 and CDR2: SGHAT and FQNNGV. Trimming left V 4 bases short and J 6 bases short, with 18 bases between. The CDR3 reads CASSSPRENGAGELFF. For the CDR3, the DNA is TGTGCCAGCAGCTCACCCAGGGAGAATGGAGCCGGGGAGCTGTTTTTT. The full variable domain, its missing parts supplied by reference TRBV11-2 and TRBJ2-2, is EAGVAQSPRYKIIEKRQSVAFWCNPISGHATLYWYQQILGQGPKLLIQFQNNGVVDDSQLPKDRFSAERLKGVDSTLKIQPAKLEDSAVYLCASSSPRENGAGELFFGEGSRLTVL.

This clonotype was counted at least ten times. The chain carries TRBV29-1 and TRBJ1-2; 10 bases line up with TRBD1. V trimming: 6 bases; J trimming: 4 bases; junction bases outside the gene matches: 8. The CDR3 totals 14 residues. Germline-derived CDR1 and CDR2 are SQVTM and ANQGSEA. In nucleotides, the CDR3 is TGCAGCGTCTCCCGGGACAGGGGATTCTATGGCTACACCTTC. It translates to CSVSRDRGFYGYTF.

Comments on this clonotype: One end of the junction varies from germline; a read error may be responsible. V usage is TRBV13 and J usage is TRBJ2-2; 7 nucleotides match TRBD2. The germline gives CDR1 PRHDT, CDR2 FYEKMQ (reference sequence). This CDR3 region has 15 residues. The CDR3 loop is CASSVGASGNGELLF. In DNA form, the CDR3 reads TGTGCCAGCAGCGTAGGGGCTAGCGGCAACGGGGAGCTGCTTTTT.

The rearrangement joins TRBV9 to TRBJ1-3; TRBD1 aligns across 8 bases. V lost 4 bases, J lost 4 bases, and 10 bases stayed unmatched. The CDR3 is 16 residues long. Germline V lookup: CDR1 SGDLS, CDR2 YYNGEE. The CDR3 DNA follows: TGTGCCAGCAGCCAAGTCCGGACAGGGCCCGGAAACACCATATATTTT. Its translation: CASSQVRTGPGNTIYF. Combining the CDR3 with reference TRBV9 and TRBJ1-3 gives the whole variable domain DSGVTQTPKHLITATGQRVTLRCSPRSGDLSVYWYQQSLDQGLQFLIQYYNGEERAKGNILERFSAQQFPDLHSELNLSSLELGDSALYFCASSQVRTGPGNTIYFGEGSWLTVV.

The V call is TRBV12-3 or TRBV12-4, the J call TRBJ2-5; 12 bases map to TRBD2. J gave up 5 bases and V 5 bases, and 3 bases lay outside the gene matches. The length of the CDR3 is 14 residues. CDR3 in amino acids: CASSPTSGSETQYF. CDR3 sequence (DNA): TGTGCCAGCAGTCCGACTAGCGGGAGTGAGACCCAGTACTTC.